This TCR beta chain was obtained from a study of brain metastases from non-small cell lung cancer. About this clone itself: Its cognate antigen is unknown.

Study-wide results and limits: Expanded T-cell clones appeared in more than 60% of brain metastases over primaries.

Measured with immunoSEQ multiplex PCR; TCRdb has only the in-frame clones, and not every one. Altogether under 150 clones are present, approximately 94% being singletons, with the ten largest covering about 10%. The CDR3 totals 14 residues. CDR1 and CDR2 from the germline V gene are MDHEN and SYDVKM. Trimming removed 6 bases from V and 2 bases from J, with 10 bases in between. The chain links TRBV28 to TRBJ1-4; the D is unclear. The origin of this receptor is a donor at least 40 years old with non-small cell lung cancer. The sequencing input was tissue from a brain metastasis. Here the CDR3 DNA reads TGTGCCAGCAGGGGAGGTGCGACTAATGAAAAACTGTTTTTT. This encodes CASRGGATNEKLFF.